The next 26 T cell receptor beta chains were all read from a single sample in a study of blood T cell repertoires in COVID-19. Repertoires were generated with immunoSEQ multiplex PCR, while TCRdb's copy carries only in-frame clones and drops some. The data contain over 85,000 clones, 85% to 90% of them singletons. Sequenced sample: peripheral blood. The receptors were gathered from a woman in her 50s with acute or convalescent COVID-19.

This clone was seen a handful of times. This sample also contains other DNA sequences that code for the same CDR3. V usage is TRBV5-1 and J usage is TRBJ1-1; TRBD1 agrees at 7 bases. CDR3 length: 15 residues. Germline lookup yields CDR1 SGHRS and CDR2 YFSETQ. V lost 0 bases to trimming and J lost 5 bases; unmatched junction nucleotides: 7. Here the CDR3 reads CASSLVQGVGTEAFF. The CDR3 DNA is TGCGCCAGCAGCTTGGTCCAGGGGGTGGGTACTGAAGCTTTCTTT.

The chain is built from TRBV4-2 and TRBJ2-7, with 14 bases that match TRBD2. There are 18 residues in the CDR3. V lost 3 bases and J lost 2; bases outside the gene matches: 9. Germline CDR1 is LGHNA and CDR2 is YNFKEQ. CDR3 region: CASSQEGTSGRRTYEQYF. CDR3 nucleotides: TGTGCCAGCAGCCAGGAAGGGACTAGCGGGAGACGGACCTACGAGCAGTACTTC.

The V gene is TRBV18, the J gene TRBJ1-2, with D tentatively TRBD1 (5 bases). The CDR3 consists of 13 residues. V was cut by 0 bases and J by 4 bases, with 6 bases left in between. Germline-derived CDR1 and CDR2 are KGHSH and LQKENI. CDR3: CASSPPGGYGYTF. The DNA for the CDR3 is TGTGCCAGCTCACCACCGGGGGGCTATGGCTACACCTTC.

The chain uses TRBV7-2 and TRBJ1-2, with no clear D. The CDR3 spans 14 residues. The ends were cut back, 4 bases at V and 4 bases at J, with 13 bases in the middle. CDR1 and CDR2 (germline): SGHTA, FQGNSA. CDR3 residues: CASSSPDGLYGYTF. The CDR3 DNA sequence: TGTGCCAGCAGCTCCCCGGACGGACTCTATGGCTACACCTTC.

The rearrangement uses TRBV23-1 and TRBJ1-1; D is ambiguous. TRBV23-1 counts as an open reading frame of uncertain function. CDR3 length equals 17 residues. Deletions cut 4 bases from V and 5 bases from J, with 23 bases between. CDR3 amino acids: CASSPRPGSGFHTEAFF. CDR3 bases: TGCGCCAGCAGTCCACGGCCGGGATCGGGGTTTCATACTGAAGCTTTCTTT.

V and J are TRBV15 and TRBJ2-7; TRBD2 aligns across 13 bases. CDR1 and CDR2 from the germline V gene are LNHNV and YYDKDF (reference sequence). V was pared by 1 base and J by 4 bases, with 4 bases of the junction left unmatched. The CDR3 is 16 residues long. The CDR3 DNA reads TGTGCCACCAGCAGAGCTGGACTAGCGGGAGTTTACGAGCAGTACTTC. Protein: CATSRAGLAGVYEQYF.

The V and J genes are TRBV3-1 (or the pseudogene TRBV3-2) and TRBJ1-2; weak D call: TRBD1 (5 bases). The germline gives CDR1 LGHDT, CDR2 YNNKEL (reference sequence). The CDR3 is 14 amino acids. V dropped 0 bases and J dropped 4 bases, with 9 bases sitting between them. Written as DNA, the CDR3 is TGTGCCAGCAGCCAAGATAGGGGCAGCTATGGCTACACCTTC. Residues: CASSQDRGSYGYTF.

CDR3 amino acids: CASSKERERNEQFF. CDR3 DNA sequence: TGTGCCAGCAGTAAGGAGCGGGAACGGAATGAGCAGTTCTTC. The chain combines TRBV9 with TRBJ2-1; 7 nucleotides agree with TRBD2. The trim removed 5 bases at V and 7 bases at J, leaving 9 bases unmatched. The germline V gene encodes CDR1 SGDLS and CDR2 YYNGEE. The CDR3 totals 14 residues. Combining the CDR3 with reference TRBV9 and TRBJ2-1 gives the whole variable domain DSGVTQTPKHLITATGQRVTLRCSPRSGDLSVYWYQQSLDQGLQFLIQYYNGEERAKGNILERFSAQQFPDLHSELNLSSLELGDSALYFCASSKERERNEQFFGPGTRLTVL.

V and J are TRBV5-8 and TRBJ2-5; a possible D gene is TRBD2 (5 bases). CDR1 is SGHTS and CDR2 is YDEGEE in the germline V gene. The CDR3 has 14 amino acids. V was cut by 3 bases and J by 1 base, with 10 bases left in between. CDR3 amino acids: CASSYGLGQETQYF. CDR3 nucleotides: TGTGCCAGCAGCTATGGACTGGGCCAAGAGACCCAGTACTTC.

The chain employs TRBV27 and TRBJ1-1; D may be TRBD1 (6 bases). Looked up from germline, CDR1 is MNHEY and CDR2 is SMNVEV (reference sequence). The V and J ends lost 0 bases and 1 base respectively, with 15 bases between them. The CDR3 contains 17 residues. Written as DNA, the CDR3 is TGTGCCAGCAGTTTATCCCATAGACAGGCAAAGAACACTGAAGCTTTCTTT. Protein sequence: CASSLSHRQAKNTEAFF.

The V and J genes are TRBV3-1 (or the pseudogene TRBV3-2) and TRBJ1-4; D remains ambiguous. CDR3 length: 15 amino acids. Germline V gene sequence: CDR1 LGHDT, CDR2 YNNKEL (reference sequence). V was trimmed by 0 bases and J by 6 bases, leaving 11 bases between them. The chain's CDR3 is CASSQEQQSYEKLFF. The CDR3 DNA follows: TGTGCCAGCAGCCAAGAACAACAGTCTTATGAAAAACTGTTTTTT.

V and J are TRBV27 and TRBJ1-6; D is undetermined. CDR1 and CDR2 (germline): MNHEY, SMNVEV (reference sequence). Trimming removed 5 bases from V and 7 bases from J, with 12 bases in between. The CDR3 loop spans 14 amino acids. The CDR3 sequence: CASSPFGSNSPLHF. CDR3 DNA sequence: TGTGCCAGCAGTCCCTTCGGGTCCAATTCACCCCTCCACTTT.

The rearrangement joins TRBV5-1 to TRBJ2-3; D might be TRBD2 (6 bases). The CDR3 is made up of 14 amino acids. Per germline, CDR1 SGHRS and CDR2 YFSETQ. V dropped 3 bases and J dropped 11 bases, with 19 bases sitting between them. In DNA form, the CDR3 reads TGCGCCAGCAGCTCATCTTTCACGGGGGAGAGGCAGTATTTT. Protein product: CASSSSFTGERQYF.

The chain couples TRBV19 to TRBJ1-1, with a weak D call TRBD1 (6 bases). Germline V gives CDR1 LNHDA, CDR2 SQIVND (reference sequence). V lost 5 bases and J 1 base, leaving 8 bases between the germline ends. This CDR3 region has 13 residues. The CDR3 DNA follows: TGTGCCAGTAGTTTACAGGGGAACACTGAAGCTTTCTTT. This translates into CASSLQGNTEAFF. The variable domain in full, completed from reference TRBV19 and TRBJ1-1, reads DGGITQSPKYLFRKEGQNVTLSCEQNLNHDAMYWYRQDPGQGLRLIYYSQIVNDFQKGDIAEGYSVSREKKESFPLTVTSAQKNPTAFYLCASSLQGNTEAFFGQGTRLTVV.

The chain links TRBV5-1 to TRBJ1-4; D is unresolved. The germline gives CDR1 SGHRS, CDR2 YFSETQ. V lost 0 bases, J lost 0 bases, and 6 bases lay in between. There are 15 residues in the CDR3. For the CDR3, the DNA is TGCGCCAGCAGCTTGGGAGGTGCAACTAATGAAAAACTGTTTTTT. Protein: CASSLGGATNEKLFF.

J is TRBJ2-5 and V is TRBV6-5, with no clear D. CDR1 and CDR2 from the germline V gene are MNHEY and SVGAGI. V was cut by 2 bases and J by 3 bases, with 7 bases left in between. This CDR3 spans 13 amino acids. The CDR3 here is CASSYHRKETQYF. The CDR3 coding sequence is TGTGCCAGCAGTTACCACAGAAAAGAGACCCAGTACTTC.

J is TRBJ2-2 and V is TRBV18, with 11 bases that match TRBD2. This CDR3 has 16 residues. Germline lookup yields CDR1 KGHSH and CDR2 LQKENI. With V trimmed by 0 bases and J by 6 bases, 3 bases remained unmatched. The CDR3 loop reads CASSPPSSGRSGELFF. CDR3 bases: TGTGCCAGCTCACCACCGTCTAGCGGGAGGTCCGGGGAGCTGTTTTTT.

J is TRBJ1-2 and V is TRBV6-4; D unresolved. The V gene's germline CDR1 is MRHNA and CDR2 SNTAGT. V was trimmed by 0 bases and J by 7 bases, leaving 6 bases between them. The CDR3 sequence is 12 residues long. CDR3 nucleotides: TGTGCCAGCAGTGACTCGAGGGTTGGCTACACCTTC. Translation: CASSDSRVGYTF.

This rearrangement joins TRBV10-1 to TRBJ2-3, with D perhaps matching TRBD1 (6 bases). CDR1 is WNHNN and CDR2 is SYGVQD in the germline V gene (reference sequence). V gave up 5 bases and J gave up 2 bases, with 11 bases separating them. CDR3 length: 14 residues. CDR3 sequence (DNA): TGCGCCAGCAGTTTGACAGGATCCACAGATACGCAGTATTTT. It translates to CASSLTGSTDTQYF.

The CDR3 is CASWEGELFF. The CDR3 DNA reads as TGTGCCAGCTGGGAGGGGGAGCTGTTTTTT. The J gene is TRBJ2-2, the V gene TRBV6-6; D is possibly TRBD2 (5 bases). This CDR3 is 10 amino acids long. Germline CDR1 reads MNHNY; CDR2 reads SVGAGI (reference sequence). The V end lost 8 bases, the J end lost 8 bases, and 6 bases lay between the germline ends.

This clone was picked up one time. The rearrangement joins TRBV5-4 to TRBJ2-1, with TRBD2 matching 9 bases. Trimming cost V 4 bases and J 4 bases; bases outside gene matches: 9. The germline CDR1 and CDR2 sequences are SGHNT and YYREEE (reference sequence). The CDR3 consists of 16 residues. CDR3 loop: CASSPTSGDRYNEQFF. The CDR3 nucleotides read TGTGCCAGCAGCCCGACTAGCGGAGACCGTTACAATGAGCAGTTCTTC.

J is TRBJ2-7 and V is TRBV7-2; 8 nucleotides agree with TRBD1. This CDR3 is 13 amino acids long. J lost 6 bases, V lost 4 bases, and 5 bases had no gene match. From germline, CDR1 is SGHTA and CDR2 FQGNSA. CDR3 DNA: TGTGCCAGCAGCTGGACAGGGCGGCCCGAGCAGTACTTC. Translating it yields CASSWTGRPEQYF.

The V call is TRBV2, the J call TRBJ2-7; D might be TRBD1 (5 bases). CDR1 is SNHLY and CDR2 is FYNNEI in the germline V gene. The CDR3 is 14 residues long. V gave up 9 bases and J gave up 2 bases, with 17 bases separating them. The CDR3 DNA is TGTGCCAGTACTAATGGGGCTCTAGCCTACGAGCAGTACTTC. This encodes CASTNGALAYEQYF.

This chain uses TRBV3-1 (or the pseudogene TRBV3-2) with TRBJ1-1; TRBD1 is a possible D gene (6 bases). This CDR3 contains 14 residues. The germline V and J ends were trimmed by 1 base and 5 bases, with 11 bases remaining between them. In germline, CDR1 is LGHDT, CDR2 YNNKEL (reference sequence). CDR3 coding DNA: TGTGCCAGCAGCCAAGGGGGGCTGGGGACTGAAGCTTTCTTT. Translated, it gives CASSQGGLGTEAFF.

The V call is TRBV11-2, the J call TRBJ2-1, with TRBD1 matching over 8 bases. The CDR3 consists of 15 residues. The germline V gene encodes CDR1 SGHAT and CDR2 FQNNGV. Germline trimming cut 5 bases from V and 9 bases from J; bases unmatched to any gene: 12. The CDR3 sequence is CASSRVAGQGSEQFF. The CDR3 DNA reads TGTGCCAGCAGCCGGGTTGCTGGACAGGGAAGTGAGCAGTTCTTC.

The V gene is TRBV19, the J gene TRBJ2-2; TRBD1 matches 7 bases. The CDR3 has 14 residues. Germline V gene data show CDR1 as LNHDA and CDR2 as SQIVND (reference sequence). The junction had 5 bases not matched to a gene; V was cut back by 6 bases and J by 4 bases. For the CDR3, the DNA is TGTGCCAGTAGCAACAGGGGAATCACCGGGGAGCTGTTTTTT. Its translation is CASSNRGITGELFF. Supplemented by reference TRBV19 and TRBJ2-2, the full variable domain reads DGGITQSPKYLFRKEGQNVTLSCEQNLNHDAMYWYRQDPGQGLRLIYYSQIVNDFQKGDIAEGYSVSREKKESFPLTVTSAQKNPTAFYLCASSNRGITGELFFGEGSRLTVL.